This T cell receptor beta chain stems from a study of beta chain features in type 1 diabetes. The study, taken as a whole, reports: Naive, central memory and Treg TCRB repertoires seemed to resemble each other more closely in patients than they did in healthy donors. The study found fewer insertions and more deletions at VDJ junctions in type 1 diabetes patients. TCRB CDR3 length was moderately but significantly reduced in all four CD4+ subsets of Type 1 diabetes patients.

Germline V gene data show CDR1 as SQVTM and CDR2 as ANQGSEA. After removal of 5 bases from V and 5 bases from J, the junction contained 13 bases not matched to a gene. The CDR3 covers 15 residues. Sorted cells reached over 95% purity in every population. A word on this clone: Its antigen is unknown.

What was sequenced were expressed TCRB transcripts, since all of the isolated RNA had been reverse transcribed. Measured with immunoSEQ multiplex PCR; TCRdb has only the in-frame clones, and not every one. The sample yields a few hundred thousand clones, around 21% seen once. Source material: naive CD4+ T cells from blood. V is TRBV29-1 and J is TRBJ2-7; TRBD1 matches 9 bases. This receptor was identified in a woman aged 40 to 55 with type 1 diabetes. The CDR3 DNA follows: TGCAGCGTTCATCGTACCGGGACAGGGTGGAACGAGCAGTACTTC. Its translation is CSVHRTGTGWNEQYF.